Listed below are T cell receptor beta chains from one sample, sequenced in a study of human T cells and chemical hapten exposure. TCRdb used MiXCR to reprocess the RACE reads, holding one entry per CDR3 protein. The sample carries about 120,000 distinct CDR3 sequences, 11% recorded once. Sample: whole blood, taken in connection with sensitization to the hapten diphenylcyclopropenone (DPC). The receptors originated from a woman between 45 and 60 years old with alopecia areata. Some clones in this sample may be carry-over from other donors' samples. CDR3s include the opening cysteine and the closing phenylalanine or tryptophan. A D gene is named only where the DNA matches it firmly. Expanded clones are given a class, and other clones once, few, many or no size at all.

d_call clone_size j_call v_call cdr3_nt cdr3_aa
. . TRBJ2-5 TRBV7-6 TGTGCCAGCAGCCTGACCCTGGGGGAGACCCAGTACTTC CASSLTLGETQYF
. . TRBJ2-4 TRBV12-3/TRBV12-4 TGTGCCAGCAGTTCGGCCACAGGAAACATTCAGTACTTC CASSSATGNIQYF
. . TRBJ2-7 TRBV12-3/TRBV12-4 TGTGCCAGCAGTTTAGCGTTGGGGTTAGAGCAGTACTTC CASSLALGLEQYF
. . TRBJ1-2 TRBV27 TGTGCCAGCAGTTCCGACAGCAACTATGGCTACACCTTC CASSSDSNYGYTF
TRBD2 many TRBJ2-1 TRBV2 TGTGCCAGCAGTTCTAGCGGGGGTAACAATGAGCAGTTCTTC CASSSSGGNNEQFF
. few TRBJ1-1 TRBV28 TGTGCCAGCAGTTCGGCAAGGGGAACTGAAGCTTTCTTT CASSSARGTEAFF
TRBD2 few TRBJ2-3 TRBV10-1 TGCGCCAGCAGTGATACGGCGGGAGCCACAGATACGCAGTATTTT CASSDTAGATDTQYF
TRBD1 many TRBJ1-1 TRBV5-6 TGTGCCAGCAGCCTGATGGGGAGACAGGGGCTAGACACTGAAGCTTTCTTT CASSLMGRQGLDTEAFF
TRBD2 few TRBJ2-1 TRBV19 TGTGCCAGTAGCTTAGTGGGGGGACTAGCGGTCGATGAGCAGTTCTTC CASSLVGGLAVDEQFF
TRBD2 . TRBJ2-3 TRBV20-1 TGCAGTGCTAGCGAGCTAGCGGGAGCCCGCACAGATACGCAGTATTTT CSASELAGARTDTQYF
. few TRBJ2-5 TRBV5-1 TGCGCCAGCAGCTCGGATCTAGGAAAGACCCAGTACTTC CASSSDLGKTQYF
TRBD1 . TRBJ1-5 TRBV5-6 TGTGCCAGCGGATCAGGGGGCCGGAGCAATCAGCCCCAGCATTTT CASGSGGRSNQPQHF
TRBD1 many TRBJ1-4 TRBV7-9 TGTGCCAGCAGCGGGACAGGGAGCGAAAAACTGTTTTTT CASSGTGSEKLFF
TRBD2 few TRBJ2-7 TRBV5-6 TGTGCCAGCAGCGCGGGACTAGCGGGGGCATACTACGAGCAGTACTTC CASSAGLAGAYYEQYF
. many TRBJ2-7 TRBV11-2 TGTGCCAGCAGCCCGGGCGCGTACTACGAGCAGTACTTC CASSPGAYYEQYF
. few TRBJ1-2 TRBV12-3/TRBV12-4 TGTGCCAGCAGTTTGAGGCAGGGTAACTATGGCTACACCTTC CASSLRQGNYGYTF
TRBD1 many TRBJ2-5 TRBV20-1 TGCAGTGCTATTAGGGACAGGGGGCGGCAAGACCAAGAGACCCAGTACTTC CSAIRDRGRQDQETQYF
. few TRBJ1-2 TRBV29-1 TGCAGCGTGTTGGGGGGACGCTGGACTAACTATGGCTACACCTTC CSVLGGRWTNYGYTF
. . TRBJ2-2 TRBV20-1 TGCAGTGCCCCGTTCCATCACGGGGAGCTGTTTTTT CSAPFHHGELFF
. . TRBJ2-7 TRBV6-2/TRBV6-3 TGTGCCAGCAGCGCCTGGAAGGGGGACGAGCAGTACTTC CASSAWKGDEQYF
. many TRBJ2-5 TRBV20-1 TGCAGTGCTAGAGAGGAGACCCAGTACTTC CSAREETQYF
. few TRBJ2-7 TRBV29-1 TGCAGCGTTGCCGGGAGTGGGTACGAGCAGTACTTC CSVAGSGYEQYF
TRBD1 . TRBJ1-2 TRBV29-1 TGCAGCGCCCCCTCGACAGGGACGAATGGCTACACCTTC CSAPSTGTNGYTF
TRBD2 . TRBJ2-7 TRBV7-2 TGTGCCAGCAGCCCCATAGCGGGAGAGACCTACGAGCAGTACTTC CASSPIAGETYEQYF
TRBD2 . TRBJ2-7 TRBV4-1 TGCGCCAGCAGCCAAGATTGGGGGGGCGAGCAGTACTTC CASSQDWGGEQYF
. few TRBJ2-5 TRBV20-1 TGCAGTGCTTACAAAGAGACCCAGTACTTC CSAYKETQYF
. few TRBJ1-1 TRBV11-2 TGTGCCAGCAGCTTAGATTGGGCAGGGAATACTGAAGCTTTCTTT CASSLDWAGNTEAFF
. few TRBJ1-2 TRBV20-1 TGCAGTGCTAGGGTCGCAGCTAACTATGGCTACACCTTC CSARVAANYGYTF
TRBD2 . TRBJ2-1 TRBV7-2 TGTGCCAGCAGATCCCGGGAGGTTCTCGGGGAGCAGTTCTTC CASRSREVLGEQFF
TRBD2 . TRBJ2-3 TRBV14 TGTGCCAGCAGCCAAACTAGCGGGACCCCAGATACGCAGTATTTT CASSQTSGTPDTQYF
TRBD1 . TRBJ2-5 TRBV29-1 TGCAGCGTTGACAGGGGGAGACGGGAGACCCAGTACTTC CSVDRGRRETQYF
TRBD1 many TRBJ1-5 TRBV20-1 TGCAGTGCTAGGCGAGGACAGGCGGATCAGCCCCAGCATTTT CSARRGQADQPQHF
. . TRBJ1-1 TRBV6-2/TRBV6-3 TGTGCCAGCAGTTCATTCCCGAACACTGAAGCTTTCTTT CASSSFPNTEAFF
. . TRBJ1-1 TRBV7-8 TGTGCCAGCAGCTTAGACGAATTGGTGGGGGGAGCTTTCTTT CASSLDELVGGAFF
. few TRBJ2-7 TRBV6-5 TGTGCCAGCAGTTACCAATCAATGGGAAACTACGAGCAGTACTTC CASSYQSMGNYEQYF
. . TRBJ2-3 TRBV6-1 TGTGCCAGCAGCGCCCCCCACACAGATACGCAGTATTTT CASSAPHTDTQYF
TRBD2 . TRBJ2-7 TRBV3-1 TGTGCCAGCAGACAAAGCGGGAGGGCCCTCGAGCAGTACTTC CASRQSGRALEQYF
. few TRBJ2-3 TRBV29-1 TGCAGCGTTGAAGCCGGGACTAGCACAGATACGCAGTATTTT CSVEAGTSTDTQYF
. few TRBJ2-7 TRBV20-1 TGCAGTGCTAGACCCTGGGGGTCCTACGAGCAGTACTTC CSARPWGSYEQYF
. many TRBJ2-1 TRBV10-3 TGTGCCATCAGTGAGCCCGCGGTAGCCCTTAACAATGAGCAGTTCTTC CAISEPAVALNNEQFF
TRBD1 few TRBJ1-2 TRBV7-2 TGTGCCAGCACCCTATTTGGGGGGGACAGGGGAAGCTATGGCTACACCTTC CASTLFGGDRGSYGYTF
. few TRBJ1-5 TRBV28 TGTGCCAGCACCGAGGTACAGACCCGTAATCAGCCCCAGCATTTT CASTEVQTRNQPQHF
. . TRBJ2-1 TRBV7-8 TGTGCCAGCAGCCCTAGTGCCGGGGGCGGGTACAATGAGCAGTTCTTC CASSPSAGGGYNEQFF
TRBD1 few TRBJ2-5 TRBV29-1 TGCAGCGTAAAGGGGGCTGGAGAGACCCAGTACTTC CSVKGAGETQYF
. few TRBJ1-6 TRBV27 TGTGCCAGCAGTTTAAGTCGGACGACTCCAAATTCACCCCTCAACTTT CASSLSRTTPNSPLNF
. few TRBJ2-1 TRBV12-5 TGTGCTAGCCCTAATCGAGAGGGGTCCTACAATGAGCAGTTCTTC CASPNREGSYNEQFF
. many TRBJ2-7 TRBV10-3 TGTGCCATCAGCCGAACTAGATACGAGCAGTACTTC CAISRTRYEQYF
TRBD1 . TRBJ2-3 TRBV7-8 TGTGCCAGCAGCTTAGGTGCGGGACAGGGGCCAGATACGCAGTATTTT CASSLGAGQGPDTQYF
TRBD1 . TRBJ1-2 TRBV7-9 TGTGCCAGCAGCCCCGGAGGGGGCGGACAGGGAAAAAGTGGCTACACCTTC CASSPGGGGQGKSGYTF
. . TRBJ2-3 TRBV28 TGTGCCAGCAGCGGGGGTACGCAGTATTTT CASSGGTQYF
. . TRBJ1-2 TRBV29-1 TGCAGCGTTCGGTCAGGCACAGCGTATGGCTACACCTTC CSVRSGTAYGYTF
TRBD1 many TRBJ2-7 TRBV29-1 TGCAGCGTTGAAACGGACAGGGAAATGAACGAGCAGTACTTC CSVETDREMNEQYF
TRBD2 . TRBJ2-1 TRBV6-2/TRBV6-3 TGTGCCAGCAGTTGGCAAGGGACTAACTACAATGAGCAGTTCTTC CASSWQGTNYNEQFF
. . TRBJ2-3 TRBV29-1 TGCAGCGTGTCGGGGGAAGGGGATACGCAGTATTTT CSVSGEGDTQYF
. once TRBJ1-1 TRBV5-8 TGTGCCAGCAGCTTATCCCTAGCGGCGTTTAGGAACACTGAAGCTTTCTTT CASSLSLAAFRNTEAFF
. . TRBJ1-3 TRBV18 TGTGCCAGCTCACCGGCCAGGGGATTTGGAAACACCATATATTTT CASSPARGFGNTIYF
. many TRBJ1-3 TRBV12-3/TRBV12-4 TGTGCCAGCACCCTAGGGGCAGGGGATGGAAACACCATATATTTT CASTLGAGDGNTIYF
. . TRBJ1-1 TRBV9 TGTGCCAGCAGCCCTCCCGGCTCGGGGAACACTGAAGCTTTCTTT CASSPPGSGNTEAFF
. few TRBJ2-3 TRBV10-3 TGTGCCATCAGCGGGGGTAGCACAGATACGCAGTATTTT CAISGGSTDTQYF